The source of this T cell receptor (beta chain) is a study of T cell repertoires in aging, cancer and after chemotherapy. Study context: Paired samples before and after chemotherapy came from glioblastoma patients receiving temozolomide-based therapy. Findings of the study overall: In cancer patients, declining TCR diversity with age involved lost richness and lost evenness.

This clonotype was found a few times. Its antigen remains unknown. Rearranged V-D-J TRB sequences were amplified with a mixed TRB-A/B primer pool. One entry per CDR3 protein, called by TCRdb with MiXCR from the multiplex PCR reads. The table records thousands of distinct CDR3 sequences, about two thirds of them present only once. The template was genomic DNA from peripheral blood, not RNA. This CDR3 spans 15 amino acids. CDR1 is SQVTM and CDR2 is ANQGSEA in the germline V gene. Unmatched junction bases numbered 11, after V lost 4 bases and J lost 3 bases. This rearrangement joins TRBV29-1 to TRBJ1-1; 7 positions match TRBD1. The TCR comes from a human donor with a solid tumor. Sequencing input: blood. The CDR3 DNA reads as TGCAGCGTTGTGGGACAAGGGACAGCTCACACTGAAGCTTTCTTT. This translates into CSVVGQGTAHTEAFF.